The clone carrying this T cell receptor beta chain was counted only a few times. Its matching antigen is unknown. The sample originates from a study of T cell repertoires in cytomegalovirus infection. TCRdb passed the reads through MiXCR, listing each CDR3 protein once. The sample shows some 350,000 distinct CDR3 sequences, roughly 36% of them seen only once. This CDR3 has 15 residues. Trimming shortened V by 0 bases and J by 0 bases, and 6 bases separated the two germline ends. CDR1 and CDR2 (germline): LGHNA, YSLEER. Whole-study findings and limits: The cumulative frequency of public TCR beta families identified carriers of CMV plus the relevant HLA.

V and J are TRBV4-3 and TRBJ1-3; D remains unclear. This specimen consisted of cultured PBMCs, obtained from culture after CMV antigen stimulation. The source is a human donor in good health (CMV status not recorded). Some clones in this sample may be carry-over from other donors' samples. The CDR3 DNA reads TGCGCCAGCAGCCAAGACAGGCTCTCTGGAAACACCATATATTTT. Its translation is CASSQDRLSGNTIYF.